This is a list of T cell receptor beta chains from one sample in a study of sequential checkpoint blockade in melanoma. Libraries were prepared by immunoSEQ multiplex PCR; TCRdb keeps only in-frame clonotypes and omits some of them. The sample contains 15,000 to 20,000 clones, 60% to 75% of which appear only once. The specimen comprised CD8+ T cells sorted from blood (inferred from file names), sampled from a patient given nivolumab and ipilimumab in sequence. The receptors here all came from a human donor with melanoma. Both conserved end residues are part of each CDR3. A D gene is named only where the DNA matches it firmly. Clone sizes are given selectively: once, few, many, or a class where the clone is expanded.

TRBJ1-4,TRBD1,TRBV4-2,.,TGTGCCAGCAGCGGAAACAGGGGGCGCCTAAATGAAAAACTGTTTTTT,CASSGNRGRLNEKLFF
TRBJ2-5,.,TRBV9,.,TGTGCCAGCAGCGTCTCAACAGGGGGGGGAGAGACCCAGTACTTC,CASSVSTGGGETQYF
TRBJ1-2,.,TRBV15,.,TGTGCCACCAGCAGGAGCGACAGGCGGAACTATGGCTACACCTTC,CATSRSDRRNYGYTF
TRBJ2-7,TRBD1,TRBV27,.,TGTGCCAGCAGTTTAGGACAGGGGGCCTACGAGCAGTACTTC,CASSLGQGAYEQYF
TRBJ2-1,.,TRBV5-6,.,TGTGCCAGCAGCTTGTTAAGTGAACCAACCTTGAGGAATGAGCAGTTCTTC,CASSLLSEPTLRNEQFF
TRBJ1-1,.,TRBV6-5,medium-sized,TGTGCCAGCAGTCGACAGGTCTACACTGAAGCTTTCTTT,CASSRQVYTEAFF
TRBJ1-4,.,TRBV11-2,.,TGTGCCAGCAGCTTTTACGGAGGGGTGGGCGAAAAACTGTTTTTT,CASSFYGGVGEKLFF
TRBJ1-1,.,TRBV5-1,few,TGCGCCAGCAGCTTGCAGGGCATTATAAACACTGAAGCTTTCTTT,CASSLQGIINTEAFF
TRBJ2-7,.,TRBV27,.,TGTGCCTCGAGCAGGGGGGACTACGAGCAGTACTTC,CASSRGDYEQYF
TRBJ1-2,.,TRBV25-1,.,TGTGCCAGCAGAGGAGGCATAACTAACTATGGCTACACCTTC,CASRGGITNYGYTF
TRBJ2-7,.,TRBV2,.,TGTGCCAGCAGCTTGACCGGGGGATACTACGAGCAGTACTTC,CASSLTGGYYEQYF
TRBJ1-2,TRBD1,TRBV27,.,TGTGCCAGCAGTTCGACAGGGCCGTCGTACTATGGCTACACCTTC,CASSSTGPSYYGYTF
TRBJ2-7,TRBD2,TRBV16,.,TGTGCCAGCAGCGGGGGACTAGCGGGATCCGAGCAGTACTTC,CASSGGLAGSEQYF
TRBJ1-1,.,TRBV5-5,.,TGTGCCAGCAGCCCTTACGGACAAGAGGGAGGGCTGAACACTGAAGCTTTCTTT,CASSPYGQEGGLNTEAFF
TRBJ2-3,.,TRBV4-1,.,TGCGCCAGCAGCCAATTCACAGGGATGGATACGCAGTATTTT,CASSQFTGMDTQYF
TRBJ2-7,TRBD2,TRBV16,.,TGTGCCAGCAGCGGGGGACTAGCGGGATCCGAGCAGTACTTC,CASSGGLAGSEQYF
TRBJ2-1,.,TRBV11-3,.,TGTGCCAGCAGCTTAGGGCGGGATCACAATGAGCAGTTCTTC,CASSLGRDHNEQFF
TRBJ2-1,TRBD2,TRBV9,once,TGTGCCAGCAGCGAGGGGACTAGCGGGAGCTCCTACAATGAGCAGTTCTTC,CASSEGTSGSSYNEQFF
TRBJ2-7,.,TRBV2,.,TGTGCCAGCAGTCCTTCCTACGAGCAGTACTTC,CASSPSYEQYF
TRBJ1-1,.,TRBV11-3,.,TGTGCCAGCAGCTTCGTCGGGAACACTGAAGCTTTCTTT,CASSFVGNTEAFF
TRBJ2-1,TRBD2,TRBV13,.,TGTGCCAGCAGCGCCCGGGGGGTCTCCTCCTACAATGAGCAGTTCTTC,CASSARGVSSYNEQFF
TRBJ2-7,TRBD2,TRBV4-2,.,TGTGCCAGCAGCCCCGTAGCGGGGGGGCTGGACGAGCAGTACTTC,CASSPVAGGLDEQYF
TRBJ2-1,TRBD1,TRBV7-9,.,TGTGCCAGCAGCAGGACAGGGGACGAGCAGTTCTTC,CASSRTGDEQFF
TRBJ2-1,.,TRBV9,few,TGTGCCAGCAGCGCCTCAGGAATCTACAATGAGCAGTTCTTC,CASSASGIYNEQFF
TRBJ1-1,.,TRBV4-3,.,TGCGCCAGCAGCCCCGTACAGGGCAGGTACACTGAAGCTTTCTTT,CASSPVQGRYTEAFF
TRBJ1-2,.,TRBV7-3,.,TGTGCCAGCAGCCCCAATAACTATGGCTACACCTTC,CASSPNNYGYTF
TRBJ2-3,TRBD1,TRBV27,.,TGTGCCAGCAGTTTATGGGACAGGGGGACAGATACGCAGTATTTT,CASSLWDRGTDTQYF
TRBJ2-1,.,TRBV11-3,.,TGTGCCAGCAGCCCTCCCCGGGGGGCTGACTACAATGAGCAGTTCTTC,CASSPPRGADYNEQFF
TRBJ2-7,TRBD2,TRBV7-2,.,TGTGCCAGCAGCTGGGGGGACTACGCCTACGAGCAGTACTTC,CASSWGDYAYEQYF
TRBJ2-5,TRBD2,TRBV4-2,once,TGTGCCAGCAGCCAAGAGGAACTAGCGGGGGGCCAAGAGACCCAGTACTTC,CASSQEELAGGQETQYF
TRBJ2-1,.,TRBV11-3,.,TGTGCCAGCAGCTTTCTTAATCGGGGTGAGCAGTTCTTC,CASSFLNRGEQFF
TRBJ1-2,.,TRBV4-3,.,TGCGCCAGCAGCCAAGACGGGGGTTACTATGGCTACACCTTC,CASSQDGGYYGYTF
TRBJ2-5,TRBD1,TRBV5-5,.,TGTGCCAGCAGCTCGACAGGGGGCGCGGAGACCCAGTACTTC,CASSSTGGAETQYF
TRBJ1-6,.,TRBV6-5,.,TGTGCCGTCACCACAGGGAGCTCCTATAATTCACCCCTCCACTTT,CAVTTGSSYNSPLHF
TRBJ2-7,TRBD2,TRBV30,.,TGTGCCTGGAGTTACAGCGGGGGGTCCTACGAGCAGTACTTC,CAWSYSGGSYEQYF
TRBJ1-5,TRBD1,TRBV7-8,medium-sized,TGTGCCAGCAGCCCTGGACAGGCGAGCAATCAGCCCCAGCATTTT,CASSPGQASNQPQHF
TRBJ1-1,TRBD1,TRBV18,.,TGTGCCAGCTCACCACAAAGGGGACAGGGCTATTTTATGAACACTGAAGCTTTCTTT,CASSPQRGQGYFMNTEAFF
TRBJ2-5,TRBD2,TRBV2,.,TGTGCCAGGCAAAACGTAGCGGGAGGAGAGACCCAGTACTTC,CARQNVAGGETQYF
TRBJ2-7,.,TRBV18,.,TGTGCCAGCTCACCACCCGTAACGGAGAGATTCTACGAGCAGTACTTC,CASSPPVTERFYEQYF
TRBJ2-1,.,TRBV9,.,TGTGCCAGTAGTCGGAGGCCTAACAATGAGCAGTTCTTC,CASSRRPNNEQFF
TRBJ2-1,TRBD1,TRBV27,once,TGTGCCATCGCCGGGACAGGGCCGCATTACGAGCAGTTCTTC,CAIAGTGPHYEQFF
TRBJ2-3,TRBD2,TRBV7-6,.,TGTGCCAGCAGCTTAGCGCGGGGGAACACAGATACGCAGTATTTT,CASSLARGNTDTQYF
TRBJ2-7,TRBD1,TRBV5-4,.,TGTGCCAGCAGCCCTGGGGGACAGGGGGGCTCCTACGAGCAGTACTTC,CASSPGGQGGSYEQYF
TRBJ1-6,TRBD1,TRBV13,.,TGTGCCAGCAGCACAAGGGACAGGGGGAATTCACCCCTCCACTTT,CASSTRDRGNSPLHF
TRBJ2-7,TRBD1,TRBV11-2,few,TGTGCCAGCAGCTCGACAGGGAATCGCTACGAGCAGTACTTC,CASSSTGNRYEQYF
TRBJ2-1,TRBD2,TRBV7-2,.,TGTGCCAGCAGCCCGGGACTAGCGGGGGGGTTTACCTACAATGAGCAGTTCTTC,CASSPGLAGGFTYNEQFF
TRBJ1-2,.,TRBV25-1,.,TGTGCCAGCAGTGAATTAGGCAGGTCGAACTATGGCTACACCTTC,CASSELGRSNYGYTF
TRBJ1-2,.,TRBV7-9,few,TGTGCCAGCAGCTTAATCATCCGTTCGACAGTAACGGTTGGCTACACCTTC,CASSLIIRSTVTVGYTF
TRBJ2-1,.,TRBV5-6,.,TGTGCCAGCAGCTTGGGGAGATATGAGCAGTTCTTC,CASSLGRYEQFF
TRBJ1-1,.,TRBV2,.,TGTGCCAGCAGTGAAGGAGAAGTTGAAGCTTTCTTT,CASSEGEVEAFF
TRBJ1-1,.,TRBV2,.,TGTGCCGTTTCGGGTACTCCCCTTGAAGCTTTCTTT,CAVSGTPLEAFF
TRBJ2-1,TRBD2,TRBV5-1,.,TGCGCCAGCAGCTGGAAAGGGACTAGCGGGAGTAATGAGCAGTTCTTC,CASSWKGTSGSNEQFF
TRBJ2-2,.,TRBV6-5,.,TGTGCCACCCAAACTAAGGAGCCGGCCGGGGAGCTGTTTTTT,CATQTKEPAGELFF
TRBJ2-7,TRBD2,TRBV9,.,TGTGCCAGCAGCGCTGGAGAGGGGAGGGACGAGCAGTACTTC,CASSAGEGRDEQYF
TRBJ2-1,.,TRBV28,once,TGTGCCAGCCGAGTCGCCGTCTCAAGGGGGGGGGATGAGCAGTTCTTC,CASRVAVSRGGDEQFF